The TCR beta chain under discussion was sequenced for a study of blood T cell repertoires in COVID-19. The wider study: Both acute and convalescent COVID-19 samples were obtained from the United States, Italy and Spain. PBMCs, B-cell-depleted T cells, or T cells provided the cDNA or gDNA that made up the material.

Data came from immunoSEQ multiplex PCR; TCRdb stores just in-frame clones and leaves some out. The sample lists 10,000 to 15,000 clones, roughly 88% occurring once. The sample comprised peripheral blood. This clonotype was obtained from a human donor in a cohort sampled during active COVID-19.

The CDR3 DNA reads as TGTGCCTGGAGTCCCACGGGACTGTACTACGAGCAGTACTTC. It codes for CAWSPTGLYYEQYF. The chain has TRBV30 and TRBJ2-7; a weak D match, TRBD2 (6 bases). In germline, CDR1 is GTSNPN, CDR2 SVGIG (reference sequence). V was pared by 2 bases and J by 3 bases, with 14 bases between. The CDR3 contains 14 residues. The whole variable domain, remainder taken from reference TRBV30 and TRBJ2-7, is SQTIHQWPATLVQPVGSPLSLECTVEGTSNPNLYWYRQAAGRGLQLLFYSVGIGQISSEVPQNLSASRPQDRQFILSSKKLLLSDSGFYLCAWSPTGLYYEQYFGPGTRLTVT.